This entry features one T cell receptor (beta chain) sequence. CDR3 length: 14 residues. V lost 3 bases and J lost 6, with 12 bases in between. This entry is derived from a study of T-cell reconstitution after alpha-beta-depleted transplantation in children. The TCRbeta library incorporated unique molecular identifiers. TCRdb recomputed calls from the PCR reads with MiXCR, one row per CDR3 protein. Here the sample spans 400,000 to 450,000 distinct CDR3 sequences, about 40% being singletons. The sample here was PBMCs, taken before TCRalphabeta/CD19-depleted stem cell transplant. This chain uses TRBV12-3 or TRBV12-4 with TRBJ2-1; maybe TRBD2 (5 bases). This clonotype was sampled from a girl aged 2-10 years with aplastic anemia, due to receive a stem cell transplant. CDR3: CASSLNAGVNEQFF. The CDR3 DNA follows: TGTGCCAGCAGTTTGAACGCCGGGGTCAATGAGCAGTTCTTC.